The clone carrying this T cell receptor beta chain has ten or more counts. CDR3 length: 16 residues. Trimming left V 3 bases short and J 0 bases short, with 15 bases between. Germline V CDR1 and CDR2: LNHDA, SQIVND (reference sequence). Samples came from axillary lymph nodes draining the breast cancer. These data are taken from a study of breast tumors, draining lymph nodes, adjacent tissues. A single record per CDR3 protein comes from TCRdb applying MiXCR to the multiplex PCR reads. This sample has about 130,000 distinct CDR3 sequences, with 20% found just once. The sequence derives from a female donor with breast cancer. Some clones in this sample may be carry-over from other donors' samples. This chain joins TRBV19 and TRBJ2-7; D unclear. Sequencing input: axillary lymph node tissue. As DNA, the CDR3 is TGTGCCAGTAGTATTTCTTATAGTACGGTCTCCTACGAGCAGTACTTC. Amino acid sequence: CASSISYSTVSYEQYF.